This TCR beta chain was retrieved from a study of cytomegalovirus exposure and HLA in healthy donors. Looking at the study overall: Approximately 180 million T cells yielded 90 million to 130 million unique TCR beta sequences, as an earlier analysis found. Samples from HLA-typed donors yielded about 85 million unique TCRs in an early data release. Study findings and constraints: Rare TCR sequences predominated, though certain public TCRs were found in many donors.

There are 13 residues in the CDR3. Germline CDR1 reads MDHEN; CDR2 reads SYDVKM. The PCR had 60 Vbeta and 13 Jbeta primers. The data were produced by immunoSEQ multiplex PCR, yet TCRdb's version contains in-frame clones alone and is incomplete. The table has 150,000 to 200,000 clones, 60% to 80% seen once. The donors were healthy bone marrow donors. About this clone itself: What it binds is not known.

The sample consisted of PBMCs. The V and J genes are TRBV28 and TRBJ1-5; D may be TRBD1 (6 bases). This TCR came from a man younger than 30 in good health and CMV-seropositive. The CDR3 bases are TGTTCCGAGGCGGGGGCGGGCAATCAGCCCCAGCATTTT. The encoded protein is CSEAGAGNQPQHF.